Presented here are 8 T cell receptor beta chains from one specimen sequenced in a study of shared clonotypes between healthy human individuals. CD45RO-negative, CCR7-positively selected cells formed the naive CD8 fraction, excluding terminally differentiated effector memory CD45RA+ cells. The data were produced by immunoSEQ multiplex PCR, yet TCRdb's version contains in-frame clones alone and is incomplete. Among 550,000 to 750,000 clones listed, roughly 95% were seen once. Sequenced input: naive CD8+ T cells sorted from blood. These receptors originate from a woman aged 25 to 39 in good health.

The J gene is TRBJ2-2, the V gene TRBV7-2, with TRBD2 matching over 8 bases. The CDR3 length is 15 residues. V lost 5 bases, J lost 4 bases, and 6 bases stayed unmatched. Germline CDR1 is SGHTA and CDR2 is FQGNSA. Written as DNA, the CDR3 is TGTGCCAGCAGCGGGGTAGCGGGGTCCACCGGGGAGCTGTTTTTT. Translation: CASSGVAGSTGELFF.

The CDR3 DNA follows: TGTGCCAGCAGTCCCGGACTAGCAAATGAGCAGTTCTTC. This translates into CASSPGLANEQFF. The gene calls are TRBV28 and TRBJ2-1, with TRBD2 identical over 8 bases. CDR1 MDHEN and CDR2 SYDVKM come from the germline V gene. The CDR3 covers 13 residues. Trimming took 5 bases from V and 7 from J; bases not matched to a gene: 4.

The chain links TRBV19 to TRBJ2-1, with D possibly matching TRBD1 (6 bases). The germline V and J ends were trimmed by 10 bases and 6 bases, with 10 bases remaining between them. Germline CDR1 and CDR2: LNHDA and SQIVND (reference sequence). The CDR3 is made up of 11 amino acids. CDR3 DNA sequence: TGTGCCACCGTACAGGGCAATGAGCAGTTCTTC. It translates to CATVQGNEQFF.

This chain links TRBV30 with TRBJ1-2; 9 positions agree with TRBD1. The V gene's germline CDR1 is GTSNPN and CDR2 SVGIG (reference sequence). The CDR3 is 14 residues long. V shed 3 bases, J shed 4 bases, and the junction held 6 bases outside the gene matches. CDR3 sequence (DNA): TGTGCCTGGAGCTTTACGACAGGGGGCTATGGCTACACCTTC. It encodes CAWSFTTGGYGYTF.

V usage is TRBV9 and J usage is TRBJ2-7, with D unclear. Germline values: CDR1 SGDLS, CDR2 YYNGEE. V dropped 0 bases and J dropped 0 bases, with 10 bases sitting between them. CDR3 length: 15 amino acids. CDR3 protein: CASSVGQASSYEQYF. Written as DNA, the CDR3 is TGTGCCAGCAGCGTAGGCCAGGCCAGCTCCTACGAGCAGTACTTC.

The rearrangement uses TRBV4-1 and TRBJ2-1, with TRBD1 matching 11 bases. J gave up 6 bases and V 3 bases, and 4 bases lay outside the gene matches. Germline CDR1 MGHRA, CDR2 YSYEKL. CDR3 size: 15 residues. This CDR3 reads CASSQPGQGVNEQFF. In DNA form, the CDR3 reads TGCGCCAGCAGCCAGCCGGGACAGGGGGTCAATGAGCAGTTCTTC.

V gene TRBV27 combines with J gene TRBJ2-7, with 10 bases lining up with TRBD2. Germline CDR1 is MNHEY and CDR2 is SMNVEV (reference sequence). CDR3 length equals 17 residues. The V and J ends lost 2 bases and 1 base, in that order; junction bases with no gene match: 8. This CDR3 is CASSLGQRTSGSYEQYF. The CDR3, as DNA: TGTGCCAGCAGTTTAGGGCAACGGACTAGCGGATCCTACGAGCAGTACTTC.

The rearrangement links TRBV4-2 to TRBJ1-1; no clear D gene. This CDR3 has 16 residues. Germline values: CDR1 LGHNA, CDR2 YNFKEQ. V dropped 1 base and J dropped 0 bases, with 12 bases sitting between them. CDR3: CASSQGVGGLNTEAFF. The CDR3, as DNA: TGTGCCAGCAGCCAAGGAGTTGGAGGCTTGAACACTGAAGCTTTCTTT.